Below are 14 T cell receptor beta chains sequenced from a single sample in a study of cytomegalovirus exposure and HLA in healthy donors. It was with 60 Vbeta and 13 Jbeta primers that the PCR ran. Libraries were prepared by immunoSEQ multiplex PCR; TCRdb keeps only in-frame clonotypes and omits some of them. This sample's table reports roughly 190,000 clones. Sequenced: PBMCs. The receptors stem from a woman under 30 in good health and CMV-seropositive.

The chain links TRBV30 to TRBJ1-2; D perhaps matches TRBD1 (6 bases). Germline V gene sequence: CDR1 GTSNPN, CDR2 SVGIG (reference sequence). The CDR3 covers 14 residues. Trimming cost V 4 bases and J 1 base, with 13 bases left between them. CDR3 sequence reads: CAWNDGGHNYGYTF. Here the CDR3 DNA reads TGTGCCTGGAACGATGGGGGACATAACTATGGCTACACCTTC. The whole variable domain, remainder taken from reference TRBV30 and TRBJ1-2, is SQTIHQWPATLVQPVGSPLSLECTVEGTSNPNLYWYRQAAGRGLQLLFYSVGIGQISSEVPQNLSASRPQDRQFILSSKKLLLSDSGFYLCAWNDGGHNYGYTFGSGTRLTVV.

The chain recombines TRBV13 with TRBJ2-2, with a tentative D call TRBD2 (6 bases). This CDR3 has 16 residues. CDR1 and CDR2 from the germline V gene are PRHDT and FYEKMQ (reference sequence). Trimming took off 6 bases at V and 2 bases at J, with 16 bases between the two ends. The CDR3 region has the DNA TGTGCCAGCAGTGCCTGGGGGGACGGAAACACCGGGGAGCTGTTTTTT. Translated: CASSAWGDGNTGELFF.

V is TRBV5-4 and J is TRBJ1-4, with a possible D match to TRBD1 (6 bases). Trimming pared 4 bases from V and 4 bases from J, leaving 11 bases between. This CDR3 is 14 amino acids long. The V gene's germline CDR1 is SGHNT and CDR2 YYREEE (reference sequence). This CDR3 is CASSQDRLNEKLFF. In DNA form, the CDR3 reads TGTGCCAGCAGCCAGGACAGACTTAATGAAAAACTGTTTTTT.

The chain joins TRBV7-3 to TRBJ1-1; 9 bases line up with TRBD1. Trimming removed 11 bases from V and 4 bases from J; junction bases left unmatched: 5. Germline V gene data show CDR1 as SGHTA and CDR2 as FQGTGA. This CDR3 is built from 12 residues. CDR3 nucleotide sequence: TGTGCCGCAGTGACAGGGGGCACTGAAGCTTTCTTT. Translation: CAAVTGGTEAFF.

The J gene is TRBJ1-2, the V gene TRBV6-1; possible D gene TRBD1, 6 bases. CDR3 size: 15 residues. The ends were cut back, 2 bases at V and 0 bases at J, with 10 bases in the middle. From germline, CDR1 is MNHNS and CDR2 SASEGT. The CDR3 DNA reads TGTGCCAGCAGTGAATACAGGGCCGCTAACTATGGCTACACCTTC. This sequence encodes CASSEYRAANYGYTF.

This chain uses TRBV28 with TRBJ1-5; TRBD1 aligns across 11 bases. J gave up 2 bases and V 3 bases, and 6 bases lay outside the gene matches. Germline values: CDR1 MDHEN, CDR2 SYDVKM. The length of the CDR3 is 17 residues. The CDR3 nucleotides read TGTGCCAGCAGTTTGGACAGGGGGCCGATCGGCAATCAGCCCCAGCATTTT. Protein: CASSLDRGPIGNQPQHF.

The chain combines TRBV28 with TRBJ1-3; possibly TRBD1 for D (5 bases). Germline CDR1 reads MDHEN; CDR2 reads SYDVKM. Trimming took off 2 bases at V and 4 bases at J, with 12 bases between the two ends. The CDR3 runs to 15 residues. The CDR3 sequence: CASSLRQGGGNTIYF. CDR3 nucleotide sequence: TGTGCCAGCAGTTTACGGCAGGGTGGGGGAAACACCATATATTTT.

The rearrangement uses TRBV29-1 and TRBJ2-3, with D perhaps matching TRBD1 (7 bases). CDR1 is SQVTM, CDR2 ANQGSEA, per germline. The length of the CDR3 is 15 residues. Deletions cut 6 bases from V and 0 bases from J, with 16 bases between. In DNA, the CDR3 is TGCAGCGTCTCGGGGGAGACAGGGAGCACAGATACGCAGTATTTT. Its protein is CSVSGETGSTDTQYF.

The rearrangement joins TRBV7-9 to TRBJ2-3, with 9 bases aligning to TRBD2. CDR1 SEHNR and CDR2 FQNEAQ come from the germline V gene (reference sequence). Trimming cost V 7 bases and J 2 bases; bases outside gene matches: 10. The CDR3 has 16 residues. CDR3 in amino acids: CASTVAGASSTDTQYF. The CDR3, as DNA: TGTGCCAGCACCGTAGCGGGGGCGTCATCCACAGATACGCAGTATTTT. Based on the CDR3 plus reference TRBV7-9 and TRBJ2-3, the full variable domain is DTGVSQNPRHKITKRGQNVTFRCDPISEHNRLYWYRQTLGQGPEFLTYFQNEAQLEKSRLLSDRFSAERPKGSFSTLEIQRTEQGDSAMYLCASTVAGASSTDTQYFGPGTRLTVL.

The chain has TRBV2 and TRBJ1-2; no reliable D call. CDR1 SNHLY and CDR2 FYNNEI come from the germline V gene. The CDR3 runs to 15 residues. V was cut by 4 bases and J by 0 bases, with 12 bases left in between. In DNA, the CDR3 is TGTGCCAGCAGTGGGGCACGGACTACTAACTATGGCTACACCTTC. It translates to CASSGARTTNYGYTF.

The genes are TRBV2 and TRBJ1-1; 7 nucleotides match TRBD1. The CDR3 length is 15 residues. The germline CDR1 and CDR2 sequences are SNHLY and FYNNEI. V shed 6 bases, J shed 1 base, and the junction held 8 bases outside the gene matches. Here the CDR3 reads CASRGGQTRNTEAFF. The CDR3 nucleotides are TGTGCCAGCAGAGGGGGACAGACGCGGAACACTGAAGCTTTCTTT.

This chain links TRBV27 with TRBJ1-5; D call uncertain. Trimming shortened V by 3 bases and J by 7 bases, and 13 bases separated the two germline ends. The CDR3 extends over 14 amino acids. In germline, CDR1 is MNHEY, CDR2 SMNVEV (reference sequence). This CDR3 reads CASSLNTLRQPQHF. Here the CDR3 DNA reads TGTGCCAGCAGTTTGAACACGTTGAGGCAGCCCCAGCATTTT.

This CDR3 is CASSEGGSTKTQYF. Here the CDR3 DNA reads TGTGCCAGCAGCGAGGGAGGGTCAACGAAGACCCAGTACTTC. The V gene is TRBV7-6, the J gene TRBJ2-5; 7 positions match TRBD2. Germline loops: CDR1 SGHVS, CDR2 FNYEAQ. V shed 5 bases, J shed 6 bases, and the junction held 9 bases outside the gene matches. This CDR3 contains 14 residues.

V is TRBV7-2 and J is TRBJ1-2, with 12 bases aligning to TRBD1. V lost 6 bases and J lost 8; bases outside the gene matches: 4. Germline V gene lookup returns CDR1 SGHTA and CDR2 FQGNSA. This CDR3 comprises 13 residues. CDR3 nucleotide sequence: TGTGCCAGCAGGGGGACAGGGGGCGGAGGCTACACCTTC. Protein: CASRGTGGGGYTF.